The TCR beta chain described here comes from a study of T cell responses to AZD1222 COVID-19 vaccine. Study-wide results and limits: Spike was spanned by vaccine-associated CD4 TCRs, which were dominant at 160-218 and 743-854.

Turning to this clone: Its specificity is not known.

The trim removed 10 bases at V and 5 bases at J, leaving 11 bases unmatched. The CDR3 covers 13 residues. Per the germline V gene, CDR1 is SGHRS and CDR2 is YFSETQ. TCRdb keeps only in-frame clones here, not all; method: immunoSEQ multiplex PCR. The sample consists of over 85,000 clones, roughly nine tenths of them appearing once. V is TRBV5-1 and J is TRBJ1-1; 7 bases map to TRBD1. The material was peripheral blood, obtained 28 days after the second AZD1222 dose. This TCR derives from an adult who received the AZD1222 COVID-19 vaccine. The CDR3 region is CASSSPGGTEAFF. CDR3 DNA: TGCGCCTCCTCATCTCCAGGGGGGACTGAAGCTTTCTTT.